A selection of T cell receptor beta chains follows, all from one sample in a study of regulatory T cells in long-lasting Graves disease. MiXCR, run by TCRdb on the multiplex PCR reads, gives a single entry per CDR3 protein. Among 300,000 to 400,000 distinct CDR3 sequences listed, about 20% were seen once. Sequencing used peripheral blood mononuclear cells (PBMCs), obtained when the disease was refractory, from a patient treated with antithyroid drugs. The receptors were gathered from a female donor with Graves disease. Each CDR3 is given with its conserved first and last residue.

v_gene,CDR3aa
TRBV20-1,CSARVRMDEKLFF
TRBV6-5,CASSYSGDGYTF
TRBV5-1,CASSFSAGVSEQYF
TRBV3-1,CASSQARDRPFGEQYF
TRBV12-3/TRBV12-4,CASSLSGRNQPQHF
TRBV4-3,CASSQDVASVRDYGYTF
TRBV27,CASSPRGYFMYTEAFF
TRBV10-3,CAISESHSRETQYF
TRBV15,CATSLYRGQGEQYF
TRBV7-3,CASSLMRGYEQYF
TRBV20-1,CSARLRAGVETQYF
TRBV20-1,CSAKTRWGEQFF
TRBV3-1,CASRPSGGTGELFF
TRBV10-2,CATSDRLNSPLHF
TRBV2,CASEDLADNDNEQFF
TRBV3-1,CASSQDRSRGGGWNGYTF
TRBV10-1,CASSSNQGRREKLFF
TRBV6-5,CASSYSTGGNQPQHF
TRBV28,CASSFSGTTAKNIQYF
TRBV7-9,CASSLGLAHGTDTQYF
TRBV20-1,CSARVRGQGWWEQYF
TRBV7-9,CAGSSRPETNRFISYEQYF
TRBV2,CASSDIAGEVTDTQYF